This TCR beta chain derives from a study of cytomegalovirus exposure and HLA in healthy donors. PCR involved 60 Vbeta and 13 Jbeta primers. The data were produced by immunoSEQ multiplex PCR, yet TCRdb's version contains in-frame clones alone and is incomplete. The data contain roughly 200,000 clones, 75% to 90% of them singletons. The germline CDR1 and CDR2 sequences are MRHNA and SNTAGT. The CDR3 is 16 amino acids. Deletions cut 3 bases from V and 6 bases from J, with 15 bases between. This chain links TRBV6-4 with TRBJ1-6; D is unresolved. This receptor was identified in a boy aged 2-9 years in good health and CMV-seronegative. The material sequenced was PBMCs. The CDR3 protein is CASSDGQYTSNSPLHF. The CDR3 DNA reads TGTGCCAGCAGTGATGGTCAGTACACGTCTAATTCACCCCTCCACTTT.